These 24 T cell receptor beta chains share one sample of origin, sequenced in a study of breast tumors, draining lymph nodes, adjacent tissues. TCRdb fed the multiplex PCR reads into MiXCR, producing one record per CDR3 protein. The sample contains about 170,000 distinct CDR3 sequences, approximately 30% of which appear only once. Breast cancer patients provided tissue from their axillary draining lymph nodes. The sample was axillary lymph node tissue. The receptors were sampled from a female donor with breast cancer. Some clones in this sample may be carry-over from other donors' samples.

On this clonotype: The CDR3 ends on some other residue instead of the conserved phenylalanine or tryptophan, so this is likely a read error. The chain links TRBV7-2 to TRBJ2-1; 8 bases fit TRBD2. Germline loops: CDR1 SGHTA, CDR2 FQGNSA. The CDR3 totals 16 residues. CDR3 sequence: CASSSFRGGAYNKQFC. Written as DNA, the CDR3 is TGTGCCAGCAGCTCCTTTCGGGGGGGCGCCTACAATAAGCAGTTCTGC.

Comment on this clonotype: This CDR3 is missing its conserved last phenylalanine or tryptophan, likely due to a read error. The chain carries TRBV15 and TRBJ2-3, with D possibly being TRBD2 (6 bases). Deletions cut 0 bases from V and 4 bases from J, with 8 bases between. The CDR3 contains 14 residues. Germline V gene data show CDR1 as LNHNV and CDR2 as YYDKDF (reference sequence). Here the CDR3 reads CATSREGLPDTQYL. CDR3 nucleotides: TGTGCCACCAGCAGAGAGGGACTCCCAGATACGCAGTATCTT.

This clonotype appeared many times. The chain has TRBV4-1 and TRBJ1-4; D remains ambiguous. Trimming took off 1 base at V and 3 bases at J, with 9 bases between the two ends. Germline CDR1 MGHRA, CDR2 YSYEKL. The CDR3 loop spans 15 amino acids. The CDR3: CASSQVMGSNEKLFF. CDR3 in DNA: TGCGCCAGCAGCCAAGTCATGGGATCTAATGAAAAACTGTTTTTT.

This clonotype is labeled medium-sized. The genes are TRBV11-2 and TRBJ1-2; the D gene is possibly TRBD1 (5 bases). The CDR3 length is 14 residues. V was shortened by 5 bases and J by 0 bases, with 10 bases between the two germline ends. Looked up from germline, CDR1 is SGHAT and CDR2 is FQNNGV. CDR3 residues: CASSGGSTNYGYTF. The CDR3 DNA sequence: TGTGCCAGCAGCGGGGGAAGCACTAACTATGGCTACACCTTC.

This clonotype was recorded many times. V and J are TRBV4-3 and TRBJ2-3; D not certain. Deletions cut 0 bases from V and 3 bases from J, with 10 bases between. Germline V gene lookup returns CDR1 LGHNA and CDR2 YSLEER. The CDR3 covers 15 residues. CDR3 amino acids: CASSQDLPFTDTQYF. Written as DNA, the CDR3 is TGCGCCAGCAGCCAAGATCTACCATTTACAGATACGCAGTATTTT.

In this sample, this clonotype turned up many times. CDR3 nucleotides: TGTGCCAGCAGCCAGGGCTCTGGAAACACCATATATTTT. It specifies CASSQGSGNTIYF. The V and J genes are TRBV3-1 and TRBJ1-3; D uncertain. Per the germline V gene, CDR1 is LGHDT and CDR2 is YNNKEL (reference sequence). This CDR3 is built from 13 residues. Trimming cost V 3 bases and J 0 bases, with 3 bases left between them.

This clonotype was seen a single time. One end of the junction is discordant with germline, which a read error may explain. The chain links TRBV9 to TRBJ1-6; the D gene is possibly TRBD1 (5 bases). In germline, CDR1 is SGDLS, CDR2 YYNGEE. CDR3 length equals 14 residues. The CDR3, as DNA: TGTGCCAGCAGGAGGGCAGGAGAGGACAATCCCCCCCACTTT. Translated, it gives CASRRAGEDNPPHF.

This clonotype appeared many times. V usage is TRBV6-6 and J usage is TRBJ2-7; no clear D gene. V lost 4 bases and J lost 0, with 13 bases in between. Germline V lookup: CDR1 MNHNY, CDR2 SVGAGI (reference sequence). The CDR3 loop spans 15 amino acids. The CDR3, as DNA: TGTGCCAGCAGTTCCCCGACACTTAACTCCTACGAGCAGTACTTC. This encodes CASSSPTLNSYEQYF.

The gene calls are TRBV29-1 and TRBJ2-4; D call uncertain. The germline V and J ends were trimmed by 1 base and 4 bases, with 8 bases remaining between them. Germline V gives CDR1 SQVTM, CDR2 ANQGSEA. This CDR3 contains 13 residues. Here the CDR3 DNA reads TGCAGCGTTGAAGGGGATCTTAAAAACATTCAGTACTTC. This encodes CSVEGDLKNIQYF. Complete variable domain (other parts from reference TRBV29-1 and TRBJ2-4): SAVISQKPSRDICQRGTSLTIQCQVDSQVTMMFWYRQQPGQSLTLIATANQGSEATYESGFVIDKFPISRPNLTFSTLTVSNMSPEDSSIYLCSVEGDLKNIQYFGAGTRLSVL.

The sample holds many counts of this clonotype. The DNA of the CDR3 is TGTGCCAGTAGTATATTACGGGGTCCCTACAATGAGCAGTTCTTC. This codes for CASSILRGPYNEQFF. The chain combines TRBV19 with TRBJ2-1; D is perhaps TRBD2 (5 bases). This CDR3 has 15 amino acids. The germline CDR1 and CDR2 sequences are LNHDA and SQIVND (reference sequence). Trimming cost V 2 bases and J 2 bases, with 10 bases left between them.

V gene TRBV12-3 or TRBV12-4 combines with J gene TRBJ2-3, with 8 bases identical to TRBD2. This CDR3 has 17 amino acids. With V trimmed by 0 bases and J by 1 base, 6 bases remained unmatched. CDR3 in DNA: TGTGCCAGCAGTTTAGCGCTTAGCGGGGCGGGCACAGATACGCAGTATTTT. Amino acid sequence: CASSLALSGAGTDTQYF.

This clonotype was observed many times. This sequence joins TRBV18 and TRBJ2-7, with a tentative D call TRBD1 (5 bases). V was pared by 2 bases and J by 4 bases, with 12 bases between. Per the germline V gene, CDR1 is KGHSH and CDR2 is LQKENI. The CDR3 covers 14 residues. CDR3: CASSPSTVYYEQYF. The CDR3 DNA is TGTGCCAGCTCACCATCGACAGTCTATTACGAGCAGTACTTC.

To note about this clonotype: Sequence at one end of the junction differs from germline and may be a read error. The gene calls are TRBV10-1 and TRBJ2-3, with D possibly being TRBD1 (6 bases). This CDR3 region has 16 residues. Germline V gene data show CDR1 as WNHNN and CDR2 as SYGVQD (reference sequence). For the CDR3, the DNA is TGCGCCAGCAGTGGTGAACCGGGACACACCACAGATGCGCAGTATTTT. Its translation is CASSGEPGHTTDAQYF.

This clonotype was recorded many times. The chain has TRBV20-1 and TRBJ1-2, with D hard to call. There are 13 residues in the CDR3. The V gene's germline CDR1 is DFQATT and CDR2 SNEGSKA (reference sequence). Trimming removed 7 bases at V and 7 bases at J, with 19 bases between. The CDR3 nucleotides read TGCAGTGTGATGGACCGGGTAGTACTTGGCTACACCTTC. It codes for CSVMDRVVLGYTF.

This clonotype showed up many times. The chain has TRBV24-1 and TRBJ2-7; D not certain. From germline, CDR1 is KGHDR and CDR2 SFDVKD. CDR3 length: 13 amino acids. Deletions cut 2 bases from V and 7 bases from J, with 11 bases between. This CDR3 is CATSDSTPGEQYF. The DNA for the CDR3 is TGTGCCACCAGTGATTCAACGCCCGGGGAGCAGTACTTC.

Comment on this clonotype: Here the CDR3 omits its conserved ending phenylalanine or tryptophan, so a read error is the likely source. The J gene is TRBJ1-6, the V gene TRBV2; 9 bases match TRBD1. Germline lookup yields CDR1 SNHLY and CDR2 FYNNEI. The J segment lost 11 bases and the V segment lost 8 bases, leaving 10 bases of the junction unmatched. The length of the CDR3 is 14 residues. As DNA, the CDR3 is TGTGCCAGCTCTCGGGACAGGGAACGAACACCCCTCCACTCT. It encodes CASSRDRERTPLHS.

This clonotype was recorded at least ten times. The chain carries TRBV27 and TRBJ1-6; tentatively, D is TRBD1 (6 bases). Germline assignment: CDR1 MNHEY and CDR2 SMNVEV (reference sequence). The V end lost 6 bases, the J end lost 7 bases, and 13 bases lay between the germline ends. The CDR3 consists of 14 residues. The DNA for the CDR3 is TGTGCCAGCAGACACAGGGAGGTAAATTCACCCCTCCACTTT. Amino acid sequence: CASRHREVNSPLHF.

This clonotype has ten or more counts. V and J are TRBV20-1 and TRBJ1-5, with D perhaps TRBD1 (5 bases). The V gene's germline CDR1 is DFQATT and CDR2 SNEGSKA (reference sequence). Trimming left V 4 bases short and J 4 bases short, with 17 bases between. The length of the CDR3 is 15 residues. In DNA form, the CDR3 reads TGCAGTGCTAACTCCGTGGGGGTGGCAAATCAGCCCCAGCATTTT. It encodes CSANSVGVANQPQHF.

This clonotype was recorded a few times. A clone one base away is much larger, so this may be a read error. No DNA is shown, since the ends of the CDR3 on it are uncertain; the CDR3 is the one TCRdb lists. The chain carries TRBV19 and TRBJ1-3; the table's TRBD1 call for D was not verified on the DNA. Termini included, the CDR3 measures 18 amino acids. Looked up from germline, CDR1 is LNHDA and CDR2 is SQIVND (reference sequence). CDR3 region: CASSIGTGGWGSGNTTYF.

This clonotype was counted ten times or more. Germline is not matched at one junction end, which may reflect a read error. The chain carries TRBV7-2 and TRBJ2-7, with TRBD2 matching 8 bases. CDR1 SGHTA and CDR2 FQGNSA come from the germline V gene. This CDR3 has 14 amino acids. CDR3 residues: CARSFSGLAHEQYF. CDR3 sequence (DNA): TGTGCCCGCAGCTTCAGCGGACTAGCCCACGAGCAGTACTTC.

This clonotype was detected only once. The chain recombines TRBV5-1 with TRBJ2-3, with 12 bases identical to TRBD2. This CDR3 spans 14 amino acids. Per germline, CDR1 SGHRS and CDR2 YFSETQ. After removal of 7 bases from V and 5 bases from J, the junction contained 5 bases not matched to a gene. The CDR3 DNA is TGCGCCAGCGCCGGACTAGCGGGAATAGATACGCAGTATTTT. It is translated as CASAGLAGIDTQYF. The whole variable domain, filled in from reference TRBV5-1 and TRBJ2-3, reads KAGVTQTPRYLIKTRGQQVTLSCSPISGHRSVSWYQQTPGQGLQFLFEYFSETQRNKGNFPGRFSGRQFSNSRSEMNVSTLELGDSALYLCASAGLAGIDTQYFGPGTRLTVL.

This clonotype was observed many times. The chain recombines TRBV20-1 with TRBJ2-7, with 9 bases matching TRBD1. Germline V lookup: CDR1 DFQATT, CDR2 SNEGSKA (reference sequence). This CDR3 is 14 amino acids long. The J segment lost 4 bases and the V segment lost 4 bases, leaving 8 bases of the junction unmatched. CDR3 bases: TGCAGTGCTAACCGGGACAGGGACTCGTACGAGCAGTACTTC. It codes for CSANRDRDSYEQYF.

With regard to this clonotype: Likely a read error: the CDR3 ends without its conserved phenylalanine or tryptophan. The chain couples TRBV30 to TRBJ2-2, with D possibly TRBD2 on 5 matching bases. Germline values: CDR1 GTSNPN, CDR2 SVGIG (reference sequence). The CDR3 totals 14 residues. V shed 8 bases and J shed 2 bases, with 15 bases lying between them. CDR3 residues: CAGGREINTGELFS. The CDR3 coding sequence is TGTGCCGGTGGAAGGGAGATAAACACCGGGGAGCTGTTTTCT.

About this clonotype: A read error may explain this, as a much larger clone is one base away. The genes are TRBV27 and TRBJ2-5; D is ambiguous. This CDR3 region has 13 residues. Germline V gene lookup returns CDR1 MNHEY and CDR2 SMNVEV (reference sequence). The CDR3 sequence: CARSSAYQETQYF. The CDR3 DNA follows: TGTGCCCGCAGTTCAGCGTACCAAGAGACCCAGTACTTC.